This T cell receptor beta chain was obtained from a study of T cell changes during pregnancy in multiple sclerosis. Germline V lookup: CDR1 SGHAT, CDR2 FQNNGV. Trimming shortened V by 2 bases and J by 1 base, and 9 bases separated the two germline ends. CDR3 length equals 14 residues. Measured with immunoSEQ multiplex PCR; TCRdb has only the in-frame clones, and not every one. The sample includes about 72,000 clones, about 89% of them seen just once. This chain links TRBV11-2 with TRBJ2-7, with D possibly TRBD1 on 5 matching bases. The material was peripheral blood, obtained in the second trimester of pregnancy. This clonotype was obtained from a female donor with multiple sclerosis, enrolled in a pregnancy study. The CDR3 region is CASSLTGLSYEQYF. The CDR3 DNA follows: TGTGCCAGCAGCTTAACAGGTTTGTCCTACGAGCAGTACTTC.